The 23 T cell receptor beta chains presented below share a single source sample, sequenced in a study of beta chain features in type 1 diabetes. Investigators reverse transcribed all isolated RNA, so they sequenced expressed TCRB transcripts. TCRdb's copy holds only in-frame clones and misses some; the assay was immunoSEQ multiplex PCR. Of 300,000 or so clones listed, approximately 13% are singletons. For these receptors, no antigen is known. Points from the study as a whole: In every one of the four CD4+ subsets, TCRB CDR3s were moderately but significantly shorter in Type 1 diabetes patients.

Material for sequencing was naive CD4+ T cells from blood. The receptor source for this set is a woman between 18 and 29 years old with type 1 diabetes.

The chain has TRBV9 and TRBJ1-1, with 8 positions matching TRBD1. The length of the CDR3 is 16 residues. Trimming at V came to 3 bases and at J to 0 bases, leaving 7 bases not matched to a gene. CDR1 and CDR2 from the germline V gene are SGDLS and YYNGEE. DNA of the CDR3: TGTGCCAGCAGCGCAATGGGACAGGTTGTGAACACTGAAGCTTTCTTT. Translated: CASSAMGQVVNTEAFF.

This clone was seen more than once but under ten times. The CDR3 sequence is CASSISGTTYEQYF. CDR3 in DNA: TGTGCCAGCAGCATTAGCGGGACCACCTACGAGCAGTACTTC. This chain links TRBV7-9 with TRBJ2-7; 8 positions match TRBD2. V lost 5 bases and J lost 2; bases outside the gene matches: 5. This CDR3 has 14 amino acids. Germline V gene lookup returns CDR1 SEHNR and CDR2 FQNEAQ (reference sequence).

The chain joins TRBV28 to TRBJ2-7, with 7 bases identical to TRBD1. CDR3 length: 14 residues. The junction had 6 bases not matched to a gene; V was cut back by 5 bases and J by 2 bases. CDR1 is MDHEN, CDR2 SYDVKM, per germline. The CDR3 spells CASSPGTATYEQYF. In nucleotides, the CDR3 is TGTGCCAGCAGTCCCGGGACAGCAACCTACGAGCAGTACTTC.

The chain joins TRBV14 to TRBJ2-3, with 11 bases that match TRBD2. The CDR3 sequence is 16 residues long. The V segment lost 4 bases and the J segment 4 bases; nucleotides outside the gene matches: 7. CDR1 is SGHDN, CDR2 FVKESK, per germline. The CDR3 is CASSPLGSGRADTQYF. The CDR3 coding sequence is TGTGCCAGCAGCCCTCTCGGTAGCGGGAGGGCAGATACGCAGTATTTT.

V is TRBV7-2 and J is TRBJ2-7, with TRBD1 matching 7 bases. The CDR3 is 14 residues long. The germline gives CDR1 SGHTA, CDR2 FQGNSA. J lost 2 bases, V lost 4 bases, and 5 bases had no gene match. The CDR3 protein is CASSSAGTAYEQYF. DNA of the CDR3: TGTGCCAGCAGCTCCGCCGGGACAGCCTACGAGCAGTACTTC.

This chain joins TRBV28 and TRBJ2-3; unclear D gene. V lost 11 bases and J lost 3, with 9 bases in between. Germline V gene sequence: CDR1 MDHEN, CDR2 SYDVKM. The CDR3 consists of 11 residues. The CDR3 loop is CAVSQTDTQYF. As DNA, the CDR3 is TGTGCCGTTAGCCAAACAGATACGCAGTATTTT.

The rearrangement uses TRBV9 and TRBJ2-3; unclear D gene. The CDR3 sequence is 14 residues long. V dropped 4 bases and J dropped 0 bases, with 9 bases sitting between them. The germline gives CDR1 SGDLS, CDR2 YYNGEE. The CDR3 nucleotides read TGTGCCAGCAGCTTATCGACTAGCACAGATACGCAGTATTTT. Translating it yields CASSLSTSTDTQYF.

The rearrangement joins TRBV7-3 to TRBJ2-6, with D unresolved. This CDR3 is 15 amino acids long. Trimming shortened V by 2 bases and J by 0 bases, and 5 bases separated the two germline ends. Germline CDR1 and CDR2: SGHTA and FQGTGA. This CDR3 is CASSLGPSGANVLTF. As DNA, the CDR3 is TGTGCCAGCAGCTTAGGGCCCTCTGGGGCCAACGTCCTGACTTTC. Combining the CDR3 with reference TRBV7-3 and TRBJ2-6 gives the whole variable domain GAGVSQTPSNKVTEKGKYVELRCDPISGHTALYWYRQSLGQGPEFLIYFQGTGAADDSGLPNDRFFAVRPEGSVSTLKIQRTERGDSAVYLCASSLGPSGANVLTFGAGSRLTVL.

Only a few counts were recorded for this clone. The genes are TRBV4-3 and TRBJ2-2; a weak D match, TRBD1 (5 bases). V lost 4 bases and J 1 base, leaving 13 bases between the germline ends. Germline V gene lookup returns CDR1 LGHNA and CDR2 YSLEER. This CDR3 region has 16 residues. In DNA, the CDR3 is TGCGCCAGCAGCCCAGCTCACAGGTGGAACACCGGGGAGCTGTTTTTT. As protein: CASSPAHRWNTGELFF.

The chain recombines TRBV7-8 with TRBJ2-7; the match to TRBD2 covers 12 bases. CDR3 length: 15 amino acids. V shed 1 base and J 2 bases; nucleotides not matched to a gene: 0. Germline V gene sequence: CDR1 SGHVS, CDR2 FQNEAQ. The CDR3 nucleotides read TGTGCCAGCAGCTTAGGACTAGCGGGGGCCTACGAGCAGTACGTC. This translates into CASSLGLAGAYEQYV.

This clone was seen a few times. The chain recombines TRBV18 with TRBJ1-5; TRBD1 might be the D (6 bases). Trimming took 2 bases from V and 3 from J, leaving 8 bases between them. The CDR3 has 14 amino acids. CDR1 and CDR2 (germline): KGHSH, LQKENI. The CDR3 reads CASSPGQNNQPQHF. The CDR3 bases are TGTGCCAGCTCACCAGGACAGAACAATCAGCCCCAGCATTTT.

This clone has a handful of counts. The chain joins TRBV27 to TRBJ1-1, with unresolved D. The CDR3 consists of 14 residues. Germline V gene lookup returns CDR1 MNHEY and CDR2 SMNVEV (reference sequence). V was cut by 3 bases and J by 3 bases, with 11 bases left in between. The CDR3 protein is CASSLGPLHTEAFF. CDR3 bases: TGTGCCAGCAGTTTGGGCCCTCTGCACACTGAAGCTTTCTTT.

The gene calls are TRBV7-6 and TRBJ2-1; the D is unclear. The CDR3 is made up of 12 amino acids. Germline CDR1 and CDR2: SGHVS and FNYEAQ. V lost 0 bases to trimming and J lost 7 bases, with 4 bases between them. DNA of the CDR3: TGTGCCAGCAGCTTAGCGAGGAATGAGCAGTTCTTC. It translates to CASSLARNEQFF. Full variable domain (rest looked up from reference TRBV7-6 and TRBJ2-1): GAGVSQSPRYKVTKRGQDVALRCDPISGHVSLYWYRQALGQGPEFLTYFNYEAQQDKSGLPNDRFSAERPEGSISTLTIQRTEQRDSAMYRCASSLARNEQFFGPGTRLTVL.

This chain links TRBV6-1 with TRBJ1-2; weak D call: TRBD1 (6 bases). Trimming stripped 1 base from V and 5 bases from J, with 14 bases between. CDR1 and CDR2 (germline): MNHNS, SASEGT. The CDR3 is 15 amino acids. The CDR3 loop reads CASSEGTQGWYGYTF. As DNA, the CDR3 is TGTGCCAGCAGTGAAGGGACCCAGGGGTGGTATGGCTACACCTTC.

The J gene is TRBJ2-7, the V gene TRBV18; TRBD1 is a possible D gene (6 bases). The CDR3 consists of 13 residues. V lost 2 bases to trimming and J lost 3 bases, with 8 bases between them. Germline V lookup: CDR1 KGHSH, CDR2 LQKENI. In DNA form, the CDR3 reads TGTGCCAGCTCACCAGGGACAAACTACGAGCAGTACGTC. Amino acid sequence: CASSPGTNYEQYV.

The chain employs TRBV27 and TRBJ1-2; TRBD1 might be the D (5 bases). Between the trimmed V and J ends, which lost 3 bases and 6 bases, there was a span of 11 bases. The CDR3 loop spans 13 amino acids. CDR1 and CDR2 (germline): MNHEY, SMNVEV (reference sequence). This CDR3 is CASSFGHRDGYTF. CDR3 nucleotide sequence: TGTGCCAGCAGTTTTGGACATCGGGATGGCTACACCTTC.

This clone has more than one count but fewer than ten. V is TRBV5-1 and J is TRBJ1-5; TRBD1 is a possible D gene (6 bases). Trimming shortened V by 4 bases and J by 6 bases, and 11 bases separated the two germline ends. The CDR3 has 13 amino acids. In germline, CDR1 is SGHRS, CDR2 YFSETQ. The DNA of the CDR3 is TGCGCCAGCAGCCCAGGGGATGGTCAGCCCCAGCATTTT. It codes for CASSPGDGQPQHF.

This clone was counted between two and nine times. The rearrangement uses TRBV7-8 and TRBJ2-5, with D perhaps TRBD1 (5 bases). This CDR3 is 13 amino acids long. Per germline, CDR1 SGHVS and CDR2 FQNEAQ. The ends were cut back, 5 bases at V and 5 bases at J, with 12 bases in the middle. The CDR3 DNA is TGTGCCAGCAGCACCAGGACACGGGAGACCCAGTACTTC. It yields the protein CASSTRTRETQYF.

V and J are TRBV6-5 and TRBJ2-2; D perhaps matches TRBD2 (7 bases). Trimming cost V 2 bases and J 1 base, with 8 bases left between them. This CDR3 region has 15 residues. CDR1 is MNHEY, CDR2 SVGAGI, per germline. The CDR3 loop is CASSYRGGNTGELFF. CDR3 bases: TGTGCCAGCAGTTACAGGGGGGGGAACACCGGGGAGCTGTTTTTT.

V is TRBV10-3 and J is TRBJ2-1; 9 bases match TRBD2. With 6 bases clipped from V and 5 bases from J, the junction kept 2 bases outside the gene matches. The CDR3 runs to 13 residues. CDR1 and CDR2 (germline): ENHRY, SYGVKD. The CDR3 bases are TGTGCCATCAGGCGGGAGGGAAACAATGAGCAGTTCTTC. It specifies CAIRREGNNEQFF.

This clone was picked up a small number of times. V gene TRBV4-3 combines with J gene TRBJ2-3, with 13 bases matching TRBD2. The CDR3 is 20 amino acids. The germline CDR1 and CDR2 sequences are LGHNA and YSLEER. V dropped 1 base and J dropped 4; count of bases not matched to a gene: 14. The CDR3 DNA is TGCGCCAGCAGCCAAGCCCCTAAGACTAGCGGGAGGTTAAGCGCAGATACGCAGTATTTT. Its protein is CASSQAPKTSGRLSADTQYF.

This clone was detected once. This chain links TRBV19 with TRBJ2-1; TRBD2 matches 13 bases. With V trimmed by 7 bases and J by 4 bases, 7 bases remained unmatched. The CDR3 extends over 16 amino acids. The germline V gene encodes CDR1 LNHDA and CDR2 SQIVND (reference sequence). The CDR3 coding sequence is TGTGCCAGTACCCGGACTAGCGGGAGACAGTACAATGAGCAGTTCTTC. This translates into CASTRTSGRQYNEQFF.

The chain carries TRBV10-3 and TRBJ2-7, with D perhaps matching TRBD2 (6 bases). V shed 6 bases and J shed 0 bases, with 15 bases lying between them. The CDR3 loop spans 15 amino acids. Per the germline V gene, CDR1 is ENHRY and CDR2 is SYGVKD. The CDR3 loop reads CAISKGLWGSYEQYV. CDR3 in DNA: TGTGCCATCAGCAAGGGACTTTGGGGCTCCTACGAGCAGTACGTC.